The 26 T cell receptor beta chains in this list originate from one sample, sequenced in a study of blood T cell repertoires in COVID-19. Clones were sequenced by immunoSEQ multiplex PCR, and TCRdb holds only the in-frame ones, with some missing. This table has 240,000 or so clones, approximately 80% appearing once. Sequencing was performed on peripheral blood. These receptors originate from a woman aged 18-29 years with acute or convalescent COVID-19.

The V gene is TRBV7-6, the J gene TRBJ2-7; D perhaps matches TRBD1 (6 bases). Trimming took off 3 bases at V and 5 bases at J, with 11 bases between the two ends. Germline V lookup: CDR1 SGHVS, CDR2 FNYEAQ. This CDR3 spans 13 amino acids. The DNA for the CDR3 is TGTGCCAGCAGCTTTTCACAGGGTAACGAGCAGTACTTC. Protein product: CASSFSQGNEQYF.

V and J are TRBV18 and TRBJ2-2, with a tentative D call TRBD2 (5 bases). The V gene's germline CDR1 is KGHSH and CDR2 LQKENI. CDR3 length: 16 residues. Trimming removed 3 bases at V and 6 bases at J, with 17 bases between. The CDR3 spells CASSPYSGVGSGELFF. As DNA, the CDR3 is TGTGCCAGCTCACCGTACAGCGGCGTAGGTTCCGGGGAGCTGTTTTTT. Complete variable domain (other parts from reference TRBV18 and TRBJ2-2): NAGVMQNPRHLVRRRGQEARLRCSPMKGHSHVYWYRQLPEEGLKFMVYLQKENIIDESGMPKERFSAEFPKEGPSILRIQQVVRGDSAAYFCASSPYSGVGSGELFFGEGSRLTVL.

This clone has just a few counts. Different DNA sequences within this sample yield the same CDR3. The rearrangement joins TRBV29-1 to TRBJ1-1, with 7 nucleotides matching TRBD1. This CDR3 has 12 amino acids. Germline V CDR1 and CDR2: SQVTM, ANQGSEA. V was pared by 4 bases and J by 7 bases, with 6 bases of the junction left unmatched. CDR3 amino acids: CSVGEGQSEAFF. CDR3 DNA: TGCAGCGTTGGAGAGGGACAGAGTGAAGCTTTCTTT.

This clone has only one observation. The chain joins TRBV30 to TRBJ1-5; D call uncertain. Germline-derived CDR1 and CDR2 are GTSNPN and SVGIG (reference sequence). The V and J ends lost 5 bases and 4 bases respectively, with 6 bases between them. The CDR3 contains 11 residues. The CDR3 here is CAWGRNQPQHF. CDR3 coding DNA: TGTGCCTGGGGCCGTAATCAGCCCCAGCATTTT.

This CDR3 reads CASSPLAGQTGEQFF. The DNA of the CDR3 is TGTGCCAGCAGCCCCCTAGCGGGACAAACCGGAGAGCAGTTCTTC. The chain carries TRBV7-2 and TRBJ2-1; TRBD2 aligns across 9 bases. Trimming removed 5 bases from V and 10 bases from J; junction bases left unmatched: 12. Per germline, CDR1 SGHTA and CDR2 FQGNSA. CDR3 length: 15 residues.

The chain uses TRBV6-2 or TRBV6-3 and TRBJ1-1, with 7 bases aligning to TRBD1. The germline V gene has CDR1 MNHEY and CDR2 SVGEGT. J was trimmed by 6 bases and V by 5 bases; bases with no gene match: 12. The CDR3 covers 15 residues. The chain's CDR3 is CASSLEQGFRSEAFF. Here the CDR3 DNA reads TGTGCCAGCAGTCTTGAACAGGGGTTCCGGTCTGAAGCTTTCTTT.

The chain recombines TRBV28 with TRBJ1-2; maybe TRBD1 (6 bases). The CDR3 runs 14 residues. V was shortened by 7 bases and J by 8 bases, with 20 bases between the two germline ends. Germline V gene sequence: CDR1 MDHEN, CDR2 SYDVKM. The CDR3 spells CASNPTGTVGGYTF. The CDR3, as DNA: TGTGCCAGCAACCCAACAGGGACCGTTGGGGGCTACACCTTC.

The chain combines TRBV6-1 with TRBJ1-5; tentatively, D is TRBD1 (6 bases). CDR1 and CDR2 from the germline V gene are MNHNS and SASEGT. The CDR3 extends over 15 amino acids. V was shortened by 0 bases and J by 6 bases, with 12 bases between the two germline ends. The CDR3 nucleotides are TGTGCCAGCAGTGAAGCCGGCAGGGGAAGTCAGCCCCAGCATTTT. This encodes CASSEAGRGSQPQHF.

This clone was recorded only once. This chain uses TRBV11-2 with TRBJ1-1; D ambiguous. V was clipped by 2 bases and J by 7 bases, with 14 bases between them. CDR3 size: 14 residues. Germline assignment: CDR1 SGHAT and CDR2 FQNNGV. The CDR3 DNA follows: TGTGCCAGCAGCTTATTACGGGGTTTGGGTGAAGCTTTCTTT. Its translation: CASSLLRGLGEAFF.

V is TRBV5-1 and J is TRBJ2-7; 10 positions agree with TRBD2. Germline loops: CDR1 SGHRS, CDR2 YFSETQ. After removal of 1 base from V and 6 bases from J, the junction contained 16 bases not matched to a gene. The CDR3 runs to 18 residues. CDR3 in amino acids: CASSLIPGYSGRQGEQYF. DNA for the CDR3: TGCGCCAGCAGCTTGATTCCCGGCTATAGCGGGAGGCAGGGCGAGCAGTACTTC.

This clone turned up a few times. The chain has TRBV16 and TRBJ1-3, with a weak D call TRBD1 (6 bases). The V gene lost 4 bases and the J gene lost 2 bases, with 9 bases spanning the gap. The germline gives CDR1 KGHSY, CDR2 FQNENV. CDR3 length: 14 amino acids. DNA of the CDR3: TGTGCCAGCAGCCCCCAGGGGACTGGAAACACCATATATTTT. It encodes CASSPQGTGNTIYF. The whole variable domain, filled in from reference TRBV16 and TRBJ1-3, reads GEEVAQTPKHLVRGEGQKAKLYCAPIKGHSYVFWYQQVLKNEFKFLISFQNENVFDETGMPKERFSAKCLPNSPCSLEIQATKLEDSAVYFCASSPQGTGNTIYFGEGSWLTVV.

This chain joins TRBV5-1 and TRBJ2-2; the match to TRBD1 covers 7 bases. From germline, CDR1 is SGHRS and CDR2 YFSETQ. V was pared by 5 bases and J by 2 bases, with 3 bases of the junction left unmatched. The CDR3 has 14 amino acids. The CDR3 here is CASRGQLNTGELFF. For the CDR3, the DNA is TGCGCCAGCAGGGGACAGCTTAACACCGGGGAGCTGTTTTTT. Combining the CDR3 with reference TRBV5-1 and TRBJ2-2 gives the whole variable domain KAGVTQTPRYLIKTRGQQVTLSCSPISGHRSVSWYQQTPGQGLQFLFEYFSETQRNKGNFPGRFSGRQFSNSRSEMNVSTLELGDSALYLCASRGQLNTGELFFGEGSRLTVL.

The rearrangement links TRBV27 to TRBJ1-5; tentative D call: TRBD1 (5 bases). Trimming pared 3 bases from V and 5 bases from J, leaving 8 bases between. CDR1 is MNHEY, CDR2 SMNVEV, per germline (reference sequence). This CDR3 region has 13 residues. The DNA for the CDR3 is TGTGCCAGCAGTTTCGGGGGGGATCAGCCCCAGCATTTT. This translates into CASSFGGDQPQHF.

The V call is TRBV18, the J call TRBJ1-3, with 8 bases matching TRBD1. J was trimmed by 8 bases and V by 4 bases; bases with no gene match: 22. This CDR3 spans 19 amino acids. Per germline, CDR1 KGHSH and CDR2 LQKENI. DNA of the CDR3: TGTGCCAGCTCACTCTATCCGGCCCGGGGAACAGACAGGGGCGACACCATATATTTT. It codes for CASSLYPARGTDRGDTIYF.

This clone was seen once. V usage is TRBV19 and J usage is TRBJ2-5; D call uncertain. Per the germline V gene, CDR1 is LNHDA and CDR2 is SQIVND (reference sequence). V lost 3 bases, J lost 5 bases, and 13 bases lay in between. This CDR3 is built from 14 residues. The chain's CDR3 is CASSIVPFRETQYF. The CDR3 region has the DNA TGTGCCAGTAGTATTGTTCCCTTCCGGGAGACCCAGTACTTC.

The chain joins TRBV14 to TRBJ2-5, with 9 bases matching TRBD1. Looked up from germline, CDR1 is SGHDN and CDR2 is FVKESK. CDR3 length: 15 residues. With V trimmed by 4 bases and J by 8 bases, 11 bases remained unmatched. The CDR3 sequence: CASSLVSGTGSTQYF. CDR3 DNA: TGTGCCAGCAGCCTCGTCTCCGGGACAGGGTCTACCCAGTACTTC.

This chain's CDR3 is CATGVAGVYEQYF. The CDR3 DNA follows: TGTGCCACGGGGGTGGCGGGAGTCTACGAGCAGTACTTC. The J gene is TRBJ2-7, the V gene TRBV19, with 7 bases matching TRBD2. The J segment lost 3 bases and the V segment lost 10 bases, leaving 9 bases of the junction unmatched. There are 13 residues in the CDR3. Germline CDR1 and CDR2: LNHDA and SQIVND (reference sequence).

Of note for this clone: Additional DNA sequences in this sample encode the identical CDR3. The chain's CDR3 is CASSLHYEQYF. In DNA form, the CDR3 reads TGTGCCAGCAGCCTTCACTACGAGCAGTACTTC. The V and J genes are TRBV3-1 (or the pseudogene TRBV3-2) and TRBJ2-7, with D unresolved. Trimming stripped 4 bases from V and 3 bases from J, with 4 bases between. The CDR3 sequence is 11 residues long. Germline V gene lookup returns CDR1 LGHDT and CDR2 YNNKEL (reference sequence).

The chain uses TRBV28 and TRBJ2-1; 9 bases fit TRBD1. CDR3 size: 14 residues. V shed 8 bases, J shed 12 bases, and the junction held 14 bases outside the gene matches. Per germline, CDR1 MDHEN and CDR2 SYDVKM. The CDR3 nucleotides read TGTGCCAGCTCACTACGGGGACAGGGTATGGTGCAGTTCTTC. It yields the protein CASSLRGQGMVQFF.

The chain joins TRBV14 to TRBJ1-6; no firm D call. This CDR3 has 12 residues. Germline assignment: CDR1 SGHDN and CDR2 FVKESK. Trimming shortened V by 1 base and J by 9 bases, and 4 bases separated the two germline ends. The DNA for the CDR3 is TGTGCCAGCAGCCAAGCCGTTTCACCCCTCCACTTT. Translated, it gives CASSQAVSPLHF. Filled out from reference TRBV14 and TRBJ1-6, the complete variable domain reads EAGVTQFPSHSVIEKGQTVTLRCDPISGHDNLYWYRRVMGKEIKFLLHFVKESKQDESGMPNNRFLAERTGGTYSTLKVQPAELEDSGVYFCASSQAVSPLHFGNGTRLTVT.

This chain links TRBV5-1 with TRBJ1-6, with D possibly TRBD1 on 6 matching bases. Per the germline V gene, CDR1 is SGHRS and CDR2 is YFSETQ. The ends were cut back, 4 bases at V and 14 bases at J, with 16 bases in the middle. This CDR3 comprises 13 residues. The DNA for the CDR3 is TGCGCCAGCAGCACTGGACAGATAGGGTCCCTCCACTTT. Amino acids: CASSTGQIGSLHF.

V gene TRBV30 combines with J gene TRBJ2-3; TRBD1 is a possible D gene (6 bases). The CDR3 has 15 residues. Germline CDR1 and CDR2: GTSNPN and SVGIG (reference sequence). The V end was cut by 1 base, the J end by 4 bases, with 15 bases between. CDR3: CAWSGPPGQPDTQYF. CDR3 sequence (DNA): TGTGCCTGGAGTGGACCGCCCGGACAGCCAGATACGCAGTATTTT.

The chain uses TRBV4-3 and TRBJ2-1, with TRBD1 matching over 7 bases. The CDR3 runs to 17 residues. Per the germline V gene, CDR1 is LGHNA and CDR2 is YSLEER. The V segment lost 2 bases and the J segment 4 bases; nucleotides outside the gene matches: 11. The CDR3 loop is CASSQTAGDRGYNEQFF. DNA of the CDR3: TGCGCCAGCAGCCAAACGGCCGGGGACAGAGGTTACAATGAGCAGTTCTTC.

V usage is TRBV19 and J usage is TRBJ2-1; 14 bases align to TRBD2. Per germline, CDR1 LNHDA and CDR2 SQIVND (reference sequence). The V and J ends lost 1 base and 3 bases, in that order; junction bases with no gene match: 5. The CDR3 sequence is 18 residues long. CDR3 amino acids: CASSIGGLAGVRYNEQFF. For the CDR3, the DNA is TGTGCCAGTAGTATAGGGGGACTAGCGGGAGTGCGCTACAATGAGCAGTTCTTC.

J is TRBJ2-3 and V is TRBV6-2 or TRBV6-3; a possible D gene is TRBD2 (5 bases). The germline V gene encodes CDR1 MNHEY and CDR2 SVGEGT. CDR3 length: 15 residues. V gave up 2 bases and J gave up 1 base, with 10 bases separating them. The CDR3 loop reads CASSYPGSGTDTQYF. The DNA for the CDR3 is TGTGCCAGCAGTTACCCGGGTAGCGGCACAGATACGCAGTATTTT.

This clone came up once. This chain uses TRBV7-3 with TRBJ1-3; D unclear. The germline CDR1 and CDR2 sequences are SGHTA and FQGTGA. The CDR3 runs 15 residues. V was clipped by 5 bases and J by 2 bases, with 13 bases between them. CDR3 loop: CASSPGPSPGNTIYF. The CDR3 DNA sequence: TGTGCCAGCAGCCCAGGTCCCAGTCCTGGAAACACCATATATTTT.